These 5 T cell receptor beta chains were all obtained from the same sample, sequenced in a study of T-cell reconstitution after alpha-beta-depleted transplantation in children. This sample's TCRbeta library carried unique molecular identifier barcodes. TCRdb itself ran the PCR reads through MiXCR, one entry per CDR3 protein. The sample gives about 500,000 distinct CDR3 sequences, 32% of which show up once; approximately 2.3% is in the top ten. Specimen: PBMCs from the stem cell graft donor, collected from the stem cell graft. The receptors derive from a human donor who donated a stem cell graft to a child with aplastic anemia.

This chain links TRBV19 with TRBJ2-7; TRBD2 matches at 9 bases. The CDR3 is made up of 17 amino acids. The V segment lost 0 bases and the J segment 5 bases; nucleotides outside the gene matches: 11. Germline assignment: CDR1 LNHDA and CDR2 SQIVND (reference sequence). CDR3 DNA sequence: TGTGCCAGTAGTATAGATCTTCTTGCGGGAGGGCCCCACGAGCAGTACTTC. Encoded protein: CASSIDLLAGGPHEQYF.

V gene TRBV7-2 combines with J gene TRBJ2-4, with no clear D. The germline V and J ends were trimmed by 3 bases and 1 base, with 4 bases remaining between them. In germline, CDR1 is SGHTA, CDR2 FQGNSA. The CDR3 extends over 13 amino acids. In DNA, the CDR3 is TGTGCCAGCAGCTTTGACGCCAAAAACATTCAGTACTTC. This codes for CASSFDAKNIQYF.

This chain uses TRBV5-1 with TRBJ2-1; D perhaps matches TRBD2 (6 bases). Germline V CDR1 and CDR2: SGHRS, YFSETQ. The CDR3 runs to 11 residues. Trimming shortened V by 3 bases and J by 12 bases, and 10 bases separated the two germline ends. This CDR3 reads CASSSNGGQFF. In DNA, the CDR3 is TGCGCCAGCAGCTCCAACGGGGGGCAGTTCTTC.

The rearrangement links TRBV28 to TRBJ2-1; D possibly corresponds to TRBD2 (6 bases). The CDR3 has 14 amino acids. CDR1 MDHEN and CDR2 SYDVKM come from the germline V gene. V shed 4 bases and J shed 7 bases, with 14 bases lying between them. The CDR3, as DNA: TGTGCCAGCAGTTACCTCGGGACTCGGAATGAGCAGTTCTTC. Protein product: CASSYLGTRNEQFF.

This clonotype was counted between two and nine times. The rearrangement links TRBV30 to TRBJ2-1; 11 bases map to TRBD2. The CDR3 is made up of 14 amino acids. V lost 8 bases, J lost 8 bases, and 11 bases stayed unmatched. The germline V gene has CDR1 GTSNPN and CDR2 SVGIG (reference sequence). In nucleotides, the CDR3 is TGTGCCGCGGATTTAGCGGGAGGGGGTTATGAGCAGTTCTTC. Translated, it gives CAADLAGGGYEQFF. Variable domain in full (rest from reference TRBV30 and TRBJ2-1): SQTIHQWPATLVQPVGSPLSLECTVEGTSNPNLYWYRQAAGRGLQLLFYSVGIGQISSEVPQNLSASRPQDRQFILSSKKLLLSDSGFYLCAADLAGGGYEQFFGPGTRLTVL.